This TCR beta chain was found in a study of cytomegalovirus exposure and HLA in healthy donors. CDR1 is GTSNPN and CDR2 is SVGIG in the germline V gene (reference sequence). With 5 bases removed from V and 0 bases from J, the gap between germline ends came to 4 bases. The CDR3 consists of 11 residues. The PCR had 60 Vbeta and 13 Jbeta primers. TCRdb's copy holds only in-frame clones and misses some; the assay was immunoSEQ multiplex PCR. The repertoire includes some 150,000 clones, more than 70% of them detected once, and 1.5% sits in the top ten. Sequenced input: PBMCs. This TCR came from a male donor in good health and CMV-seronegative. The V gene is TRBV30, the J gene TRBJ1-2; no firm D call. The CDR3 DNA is TGTGCCTGGGTAGCTAACTATGGCTACACCTTC. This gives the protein CAWVANYGYTF. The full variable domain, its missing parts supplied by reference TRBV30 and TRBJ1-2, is SQTIHQWPATLVQPVGSPLSLECTVEGTSNPNLYWYRQAAGRGLQLLFYSVGIGQISSEVPQNLSASRPQDRQFILSSKKLLLSDSGFYLCAWVANYGYTFGSGTRLTVV.